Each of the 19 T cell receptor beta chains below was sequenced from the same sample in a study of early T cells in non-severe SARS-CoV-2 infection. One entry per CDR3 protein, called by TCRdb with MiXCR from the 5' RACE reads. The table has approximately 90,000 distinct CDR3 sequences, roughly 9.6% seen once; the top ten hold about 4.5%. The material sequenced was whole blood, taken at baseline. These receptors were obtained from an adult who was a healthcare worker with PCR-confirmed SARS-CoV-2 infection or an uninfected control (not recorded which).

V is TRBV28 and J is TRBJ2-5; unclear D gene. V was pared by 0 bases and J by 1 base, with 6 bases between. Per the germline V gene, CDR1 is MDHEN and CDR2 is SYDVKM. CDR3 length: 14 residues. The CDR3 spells CASSLWAAQETQYF. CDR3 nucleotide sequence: TGTGCCAGCAGTTTATGGGCAGCCCAAGAGACCCAGTACTTC.

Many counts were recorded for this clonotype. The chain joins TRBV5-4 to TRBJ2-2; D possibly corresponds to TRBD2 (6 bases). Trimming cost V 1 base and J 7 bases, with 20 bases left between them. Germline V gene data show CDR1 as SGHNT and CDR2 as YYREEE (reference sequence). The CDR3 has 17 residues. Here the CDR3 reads CASSLYGGFREIGELFF. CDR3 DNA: TGTGCCAGCAGCTTGTACGGAGGATTCCGGGAGATCGGGGAGCTGTTTTTT.

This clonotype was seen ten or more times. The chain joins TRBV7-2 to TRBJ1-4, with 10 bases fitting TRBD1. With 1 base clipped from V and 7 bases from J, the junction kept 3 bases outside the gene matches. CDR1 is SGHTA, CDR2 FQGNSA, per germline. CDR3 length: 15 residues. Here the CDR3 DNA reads TGTGCCAGCAGCTTAGAGGACAGGGGGTTTGAAAAACTGTTTTTT. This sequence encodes CASSLEDRGFEKLFF.

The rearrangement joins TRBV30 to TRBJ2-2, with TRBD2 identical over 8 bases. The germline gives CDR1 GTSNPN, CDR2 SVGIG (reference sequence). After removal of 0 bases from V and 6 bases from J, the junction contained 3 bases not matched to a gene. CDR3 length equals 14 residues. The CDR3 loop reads CAWSVLLAAGELFF. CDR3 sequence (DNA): TGTGCCTGGAGTGTACTACTAGCGGCCGGGGAGCTGTTTTTT.

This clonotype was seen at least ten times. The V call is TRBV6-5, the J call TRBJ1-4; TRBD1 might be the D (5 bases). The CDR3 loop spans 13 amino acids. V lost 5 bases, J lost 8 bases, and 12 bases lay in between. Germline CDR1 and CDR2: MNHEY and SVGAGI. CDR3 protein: CASSKGTGEKLFF. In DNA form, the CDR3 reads TGTGCCAGCAGTAAGGGGACTGGAGAAAAACTGTTTTTT.

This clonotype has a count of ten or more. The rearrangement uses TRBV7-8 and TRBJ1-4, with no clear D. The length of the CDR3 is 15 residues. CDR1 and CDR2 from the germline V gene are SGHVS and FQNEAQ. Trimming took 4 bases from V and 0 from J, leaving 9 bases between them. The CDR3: CASSSAGSTNEKLFF. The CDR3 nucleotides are TGTGCCAGCAGCTCCGCGGGGTCAACTAATGAAAAACTGTTTTTT.

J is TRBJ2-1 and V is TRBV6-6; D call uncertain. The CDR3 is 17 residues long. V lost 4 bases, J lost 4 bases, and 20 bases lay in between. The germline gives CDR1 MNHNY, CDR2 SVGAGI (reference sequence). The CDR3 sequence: CASSSPPRTPPYNEQFF. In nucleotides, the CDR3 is TGTGCCAGCAGTTCCCCCCCGAGGACCCCACCTTACAATGAGCAGTTCTTC.

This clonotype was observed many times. CDR3 sequence reads: CASSLDPNPEQYF. In nucleotides, the CDR3 is TGTGCCAGCAGTTTGGACCCCAACCCCGAGCAGTACTTC. The chain employs TRBV12-3 or TRBV12-4 and TRBJ2-7; D unclear. Trimming removed 3 bases from V and 6 bases from J, with 12 bases in between. The CDR3 is 13 residues long.

CDR3 DNA sequence: TGTGCCAGCAGCTCCTACAGTGGGGGCACAGATACGCAGTATTTT. It translates to CASSSYSGGTDTQYF. The chain employs TRBV5-4 and TRBJ2-3; D not resolved. Trimming shortened V by 3 bases and J by 1 base, and 12 bases separated the two germline ends. Germline V lookup: CDR1 SGHNT, CDR2 YYREEE (reference sequence). CDR3 length: 15 residues. The whole variable domain, remainder taken from reference TRBV5-4 and TRBJ2-3, is ETGVTQSPTHLIKTRGQQVTLRCSSQSGHNTVSWYQQALGQGPQFIFQYYREEENGRGNFPPRFSGLQFPNYSSELNVNALELDDSALYLCASSSYSGGTDTQYFGPGTRLTVL.

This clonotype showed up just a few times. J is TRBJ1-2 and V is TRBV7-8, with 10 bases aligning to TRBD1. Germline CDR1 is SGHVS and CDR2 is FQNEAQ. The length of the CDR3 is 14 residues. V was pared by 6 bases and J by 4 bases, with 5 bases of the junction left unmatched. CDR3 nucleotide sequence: TGTGCCAGCAGTTCGACAGGGGGCCTCTATGGCTACACCTTC. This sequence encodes CASSSTGGLYGYTF.

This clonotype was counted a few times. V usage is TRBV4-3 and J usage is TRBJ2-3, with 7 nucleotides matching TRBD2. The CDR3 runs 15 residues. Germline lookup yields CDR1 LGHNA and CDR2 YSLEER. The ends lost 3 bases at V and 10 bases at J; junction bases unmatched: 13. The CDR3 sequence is CASSQGRVESGSQYF. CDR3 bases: TGCGCCAGCAGCCAGGGGAGGGTTGAGTCAGGTTCGCAGTATTTT.

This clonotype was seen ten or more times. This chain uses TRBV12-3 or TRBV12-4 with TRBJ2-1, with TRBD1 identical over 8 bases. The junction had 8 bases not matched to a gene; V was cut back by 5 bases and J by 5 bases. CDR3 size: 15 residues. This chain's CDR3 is CASSPGQGRHNEQFF. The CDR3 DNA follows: TGTGCCAGCAGTCCCGGACAGGGTCGCCACAATGAGCAGTTCTTC.

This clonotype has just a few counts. The DNA of the CDR3 is TGTGCCAGCAGTTCCCCGAGCGGGGTTCTCACAGATACGCAGTATTTT. Its protein is CASSSPSGVLTDTQYF. The chain employs TRBV6-5 and TRBJ2-3; 7 positions agree with TRBD2. Per the germline V gene, CDR1 is MNHEY and CDR2 is SVGAGI. J gave up 2 bases and V 4 bases, and 9 bases lay outside the gene matches. The CDR3 totals 16 residues.

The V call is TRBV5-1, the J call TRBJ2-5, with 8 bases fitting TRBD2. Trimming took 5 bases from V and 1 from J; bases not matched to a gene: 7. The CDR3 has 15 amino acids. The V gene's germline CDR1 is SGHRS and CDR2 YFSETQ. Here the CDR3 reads CASRNQRESQETQYF. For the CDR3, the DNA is TGCGCCAGCAGAAACCAGCGGGAGTCCCAAGAGACCCAGTACTTC.

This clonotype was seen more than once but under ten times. CDR3 DNA: TGCAGTGCCCAGGGGGAGCGGGCCTACAATGAGCAGTTCTTC. Translation gives CSAQGERAYNEQFF. This chain uses TRBV20-1 with TRBJ2-1; a possible D gene is TRBD1 (7 bases). V was trimmed by 6 bases and J by 2 bases, leaving 14 bases between them. The CDR3 is 14 residues long. Germline CDR1 is DFQATT and CDR2 is SNEGSKA (reference sequence).

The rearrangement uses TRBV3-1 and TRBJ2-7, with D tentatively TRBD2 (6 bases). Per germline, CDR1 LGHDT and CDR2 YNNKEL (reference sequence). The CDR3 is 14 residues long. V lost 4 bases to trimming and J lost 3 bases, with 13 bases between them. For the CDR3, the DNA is TGTGCCAGCAGCCCTAGCGCCGGAGTCTACGAGCAGTACTTC. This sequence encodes CASSPSAGVYEQYF.

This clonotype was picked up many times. CDR3 DNA sequence: TGTGCCAGCAGCCGAGGGGATGGGACTAGTATCTTCTTC. Amino acids: CASSRGDGTSIFF. The gene calls are TRBV9 and TRBJ2-1, with TRBD2 identical over 8 bases. V lost 4 bases, J lost 16 bases, and 13 bases stayed unmatched. There are 13 residues in the CDR3. The germline V gene encodes CDR1 SGDLS and CDR2 YYNGEE.

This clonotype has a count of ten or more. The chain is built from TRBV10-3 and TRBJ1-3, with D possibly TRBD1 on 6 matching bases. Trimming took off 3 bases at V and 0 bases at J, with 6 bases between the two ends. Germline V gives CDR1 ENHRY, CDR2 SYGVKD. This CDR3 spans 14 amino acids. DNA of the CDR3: TGTGCCATCAGTGACAGGGGCTCTGGAAACACCATATATTTT. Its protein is CAISDRGSGNTIYF.

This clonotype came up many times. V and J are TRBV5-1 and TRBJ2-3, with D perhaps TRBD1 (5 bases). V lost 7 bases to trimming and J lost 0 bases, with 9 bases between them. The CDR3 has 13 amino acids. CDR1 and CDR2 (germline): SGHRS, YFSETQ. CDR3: CASGSGSTDTQYF. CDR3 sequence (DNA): TGCGCCAGCGGATCAGGGAGCACAGATACGCAGTATTTT. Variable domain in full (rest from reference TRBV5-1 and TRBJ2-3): KAGVTQTPRYLIKTRGQQVTLSCSPISGHRSVSWYQQTPGQGLQFLFEYFSETQRNKGNFPGRFSGRQFSNSRSEMNVSTLELGDSALYLCASGSGSTDTQYFGPGTRLTVL.